The clone carrying this T cell receptor (beta chain) was seen a few times. What it binds is unknown. The entry originates in a study of graft-versus-host responses after intestinal transplantation. On the study more broadly: Each of the recipients got a multivisceral, liver-intestinal, or isolated intestinal transplant.

This CDR3 region has 12 residues. V lost 2 bases and J 8 bases, leaving 9 bases between the germline ends. Germline CDR1 reads SQVTM; CDR2 reads ANQGSEA. TCRdb's copy holds only in-frame clones and misses some; the assay was immunoSEQ multiplex PCR. The table shows more than 95,000 clones, with approximately 90% occurring only once. The rearrangement uses TRBV29-1 and TRBJ1-4; perhaps TRBD1 as D (6 bases). Source: unstimulated CD4+ T cells sorted from spleen or lymph node cells, taken before intestinal transplant. The receptor's source is a human donor who received an intestinal transplant. CDR3 protein: CSVESGAEKLFF. The CDR3 nucleotides are TGCAGCGTTGAATCAGGGGCGGAAAAACTGTTTTTT.